This T cell receptor (beta chain) emerged from a study of blood T cell repertoires in COVID-19. Study context: Researchers got acute and convalescent COVID-19 samples from the United States, Italy and Spain. Sources were T cells, B-cell-depleted T cells, or PBMCs; the material itself was cDNA or gDNA.

Using immunoSEQ multiplex PCR, the repertoire was profiled, and TCRdb retains in-frame clones only, with some absent. The top ten hold 0.6% of the sample, which has some 430,000 clones, 90% seen once. The V gene's germline CDR1 is SEHNR and CDR2 FQNEAQ (reference sequence). The CDR3 totals 15 residues. The V gene end was trimmed by 6 bases and the J gene end by 5 bases; junction bases not matched to a gene: 8. Cohort placement rested on clinical history that participants reported themselves. The chain carries TRBV7-9 and TRBJ2-7; 12 bases agree with TRBD1. Sample: PBMCs or T cells enriched from blood (not recorded which). The receptor comes from a man younger than 35 who had recovered from COVID-19. The CDR3 DNA is TGTGCCAGCAGTACCGGGACAGGGGGCGCACACGAGCAGTACTTC. Translated, it gives CASSTGTGGAHEQYF.